The clone carrying this T cell receptor beta chain was seen ten or more times. Its target is not known. MiXCR, applied by TCRdb to the 5' RACE reads, yields one record per CDR3 protein. The profile shows 130,000 or so distinct CDR3 sequences, around 7% of them singletons. This sample stems from a study of CD8 T cells in ankylosing spondylitis. The study's findings and limits: The study identified a TCR beta motif of eight highly homologous variants that appeared characteristic of ankylosing spondylitis blood. As reported, disease-linked clones showed significant enrichment in matched ankylosing spondylitis synovial fluid.

After removal of 3 bases from V and 2 bases from J, the junction contained 10 bases not matched to a gene. Germline V gives CDR1 SGHRS, CDR2 YFSETQ. This CDR3 region has 18 residues. The clonotype was recovered from a male donor with ankylosing spondylitis or in good health (not recorded which). The chain combines TRBV5-1 with TRBJ2-7, with 14 bases matching TRBD2. The sample was blood, either unsorted or a sorted T cell fraction (not recorded which). The CDR3 protein is CASSSLGLAGDQAYEQYF. CDR3 coding DNA: TGCGCCAGCAGCTCACTGGGACTAGCGGGGGATCAAGCCTACGAGCAGTACTTC.